A selection of T cell receptor beta chains follows, all from one sample in a study of cytomegalovirus exposure and HLA in healthy donors. The data were produced by immunoSEQ multiplex PCR, yet TCRdb's version contains in-frame clones alone and is incomplete. In the table there are 230,000 or so clones, 70% to 90% of which are singletons. Input material: PBMCs. The receptor source for this set is a woman younger than 30 in good health and CMV-seronegative. The CDR3 runs from the conserved cysteine through the conserved F or W. Fields, in order: J gene, V gene, D gene, clone size, CDR3 DNA, CDR3 protein. D genes are given only for firm matches. Expanded clones get a size class; other rows say once, few or many, or leave the size out.

>TRBJ2-2|TRBV11-3|-|-
TGTGCCAGCAGCCCTCAGGACACCGGGGAGCTGTTTTTT
CASSPQDTGELFF
>TRBJ2-3|TRBV27|TRBD2|-
TGTGCCAGCAGTTTGTTTGGGACTAGCCCAGATACGCAGTATTTT
CASSLFGTSPDTQYF
>TRBJ2-7|TRBV29-1|TRBD2|-
TGCAGCGTTGGGGCTAGCGGGAACTACGAGCAGTACTTC
CSVGASGNYEQYF
>TRBJ2-7|TRBV5-6|-|-
TGTGCCAGCAGCCTGGCGGGTGTCCAGGAGCAGTACTTC
CASSLAGVQEQYF
>TRBJ2-7|TRBV11-2|TRBD2|once
TGTGCCAGCAGCCCCGGACTAGCGGGATCTGGGGAGCAGTACTTC
CASSPGLAGSGEQYF
>TRBJ2-7|TRBV4-2|TRBD2|once
TGTGCCAGCAGCCAAGATACTAGCGGGAGTTACGAGCAGTACTTC
CASSQDTSGSYEQYF
>TRBJ1-2|TRBV18|TRBD1|-
TGTGCCAGCTCACTGTCAACCGGGACAGCTAACTATGGCTACACCTTC
CASSLSTGTANYGYTF
>TRBJ2-7|TRBV6-6|-|-
TGTGCCAGCAGTGGAGACAGGGGAGGGACATCCTACGAGCAGTACTTC
CASSGDRGGTSYEQYF
>TRBJ2-7|TRBV28|-|-
TGTGCCAGCAGTATCCACTCGACAGGATCCTACGAGCAGTACTTC
CASSIHSTGSYEQYF
>TRBJ2-7|TRBV19|TRBD2|-
TGTGCCAGTAGTAAAAACCTGAGCGGGAGGGCCGCCGAGCAGTACTTC
CASSKNLSGRAAEQYF
>TRBJ2-1|TRBV18|TRBD2|-
TGTGCCAGCTCACCGTCACTAGCGGGAGTTGATGAGCAGTTCTTC
CASSPSLAGVDEQFF